This note documents a single T cell receptor beta chain sequence. Other DNA sequences within the sample encode an identical CDR3. This sample was taken from a study of blood T cell repertoires in COVID-19. Study-wide background: From the United States, Italy and Spain came samples of acute and convalescent COVID-19. T cells, B-cell-depleted T cells, or PBMCs supplied cDNA or gDNA.

Original analysis: Estimation of nucleated cell counts relied on the amplification of reference gene primers. Sequencing used immunoSEQ multiplex PCR; TCRdb keeps in-frame clones, though not all of them. The V and J calls and clone size are taken from that table; D and trimming were inferred from the DNA. The data hold around 200,000 clones, with about 86% observed a single time. The TCR comes from a man aged 50 to 60 with active or convalescent COVID-19. Sequencing used peripheral blood.

The CDR3 DNA follows: TGTGCCAGCAGCAAATTAGACAGAGATACAGATACGCAGTATTTT. Its translation is CASSKLDRDTDTQYF. The chain uses TRBV21-1 and TRBJ2-3; the DNA was not used to check the table's D call, TRBD1. TRBV21-1 is shown as a pseudogene. CDR3 length: 15 amino acids.